This T cell receptor beta chain is from a study of T cell repertoires in cytomegalovirus infection (dated by TCRdb to about 2019). Background for the entire study: Because public TCR beta signatures pointed to carriage of CMV infection together with the matching HLA type, the HLA type of each donor mattered for the analysis.

On this clonotype itself: What this receptor recognizes is not known. The CDR3 end shows no conserved phenylalanine or tryptophan, and so a read error is likely.

The CDR3 sequence runs 11 residues, both termini included. The entry retains the CDR3 DNA only, 33 bases that are in frame from base 1. In the germline V gene, CDR1 corresponds to MDHEN and CDR2 to SYDVKM. V drops 8 bases and J drops 12 bases, leaving 14 bases in between. Sequencing was performed on an Illumina HiSeq 1500. TCRdb reran the public reads through fastp at Q25 and MiXCR, keeping productive beta chains. All rows with the same CDR3 protein become a single entry with the most common DNA and genes. The sample includes 200,000 to 300,000 distinct CDR3 sequences, with around 15% observed a single time. The ten most abundant clones make up roughly 8.9% of the sample. What the work shows at the level of the full study, not this receptor alone: Carriers of CMV infection plus the relevant HLA type were discriminated by the cumulative frequency of public TCR beta family members in the study cohort and in an independent roughly 380-donor cohort. The ex vivo response was dominated by HLA-C-restricted CMV-specific TCR beta clonotypes, which also provided the single most frequent clonotype in two of eight donors.

The sequence derives from a human donor in good health (CMV status not recorded). Some clones in this sample may be carry-over from other donors' samples. This receptor chain uses TRBV28 and TRBJ2-1; a weak D assignment points to TRBD2 (5 bases agree). Sequencing used PBMCs. The CDR3 region reads CASPGSSGQFC. The DNA sequence is given as TGTGCCAGCCCTGGGAGCTCAGGGCAGTTCTGC.